This record concerns one TCR beta chain sequence. The antigen remains undetermined. Antigen-specific CD4+ T cell clonotypes were called by their expansion after viral peptide-pool culture in ViraFEST. Subsequent to roughly 9 days of culture, CD4+ T cells were isolated. The cohort was immunized with two doses of either the BNT162b2 or mRNA-1273 vaccine. Recipients of the vaccine had no prior SARS-CoV-2 infection and negative nucleocapsid antibodies. Days 3 and 7 saw half the medium replaced with IL-2 medium. The source of the sample is a study of vaccination effects on CD4 cells after COVID-19. Study details: Post-vaccine sampling occurred a median 72 days after the second dose.

After removal of 7 bases from V and 2 bases from J, the junction contained 4 bases not matched to a gene. This CDR3 region has 14 residues. Germline CDR1 reads LNHDA; CDR2 reads SQIVND (reference sequence). TCRdb's table, derived via immunoSEQ multiplex PCR, lists solely in-frame clones and lacks some. Altogether 15,000 to 20,000 clones are present, about three quarters being singletons, with the ten largest covering approximately 20%. The sample consisted of CD4+ T cells from PBMCs cultured with HCoV-NL63 spike peptides, taken after COVID-19 vaccination. This clonotype originated in a human donor who received a COVID-19 vaccine. The chain is built from TRBV19 and TRBJ2-1; TRBD2 matches at 8 bases. CDR3 DNA sequence: TGTGCCAGTACCACGGGGGGGACCTACAATGAGCAGTTCTTC. It specifies CASTTGGTYNEQFF.